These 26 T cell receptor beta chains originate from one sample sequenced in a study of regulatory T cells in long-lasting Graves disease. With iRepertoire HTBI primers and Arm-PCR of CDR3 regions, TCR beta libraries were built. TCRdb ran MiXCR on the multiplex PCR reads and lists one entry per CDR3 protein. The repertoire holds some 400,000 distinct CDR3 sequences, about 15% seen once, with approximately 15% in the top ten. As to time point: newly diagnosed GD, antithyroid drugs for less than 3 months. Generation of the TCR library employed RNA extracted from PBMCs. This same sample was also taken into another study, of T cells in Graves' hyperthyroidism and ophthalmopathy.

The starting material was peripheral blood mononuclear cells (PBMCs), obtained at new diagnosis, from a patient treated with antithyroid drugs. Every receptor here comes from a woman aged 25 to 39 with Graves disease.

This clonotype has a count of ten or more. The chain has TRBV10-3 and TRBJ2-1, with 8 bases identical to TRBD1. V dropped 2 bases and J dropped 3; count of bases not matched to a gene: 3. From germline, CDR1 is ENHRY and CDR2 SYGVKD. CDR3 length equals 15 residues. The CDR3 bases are TGTGCCATCAGTGAGGGACAGGGATACTACAATGAGCAGTTCTTC. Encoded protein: CAISEGQGYYNEQFF.

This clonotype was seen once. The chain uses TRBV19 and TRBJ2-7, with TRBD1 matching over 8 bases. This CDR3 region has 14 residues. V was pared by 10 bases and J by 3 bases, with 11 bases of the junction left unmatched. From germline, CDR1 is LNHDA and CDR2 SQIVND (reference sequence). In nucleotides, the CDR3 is TGTGCCACCCAACGACAGGGGAAAAGCTACGAGCAGTACTTC. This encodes CATQRQGKSYEQYF.

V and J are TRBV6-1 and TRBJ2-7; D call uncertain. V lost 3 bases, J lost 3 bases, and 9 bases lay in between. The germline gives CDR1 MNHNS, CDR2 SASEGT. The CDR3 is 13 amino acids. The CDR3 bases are TGTGCCAGCAGTGAGTGGACGGACTACGAGCAGTACTTC. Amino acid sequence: CASSEWTDYEQYF.

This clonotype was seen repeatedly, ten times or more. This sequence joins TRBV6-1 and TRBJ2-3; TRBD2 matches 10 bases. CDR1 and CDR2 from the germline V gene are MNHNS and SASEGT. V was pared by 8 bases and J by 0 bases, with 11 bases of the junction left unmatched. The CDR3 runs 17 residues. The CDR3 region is CASGGVATSGSTDTQYF. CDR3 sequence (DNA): TGTGCCAGCGGGGGGGTGGCGACTAGCGGGAGCACAGATACGCAGTATTTT.

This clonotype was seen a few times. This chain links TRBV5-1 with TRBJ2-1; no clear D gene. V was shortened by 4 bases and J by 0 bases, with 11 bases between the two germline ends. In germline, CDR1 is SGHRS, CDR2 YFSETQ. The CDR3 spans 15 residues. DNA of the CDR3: TGCGCCAGCAGCCCGGGCGAGAACTCCTACAATGAGCAGTTCTTC. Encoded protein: CASSPGENSYNEQFF.

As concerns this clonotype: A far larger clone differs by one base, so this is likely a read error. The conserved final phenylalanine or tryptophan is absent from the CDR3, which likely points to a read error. Here the CDR3 DNA reads TGTGCCAGCAGCTCGAGTCGGACCCCACAGGAGACCCAGTACATC. Protein: CASSSSRTPQETQYI. V is TRBV11-2 and J is TRBJ2-1; D ambiguous. The J call could be wrong; TRBJ2-5 is a better fit for the DNA end. Germline CDR1 is SGHAT and CDR2 is FQNNGV. The CDR3 runs 15 residues.

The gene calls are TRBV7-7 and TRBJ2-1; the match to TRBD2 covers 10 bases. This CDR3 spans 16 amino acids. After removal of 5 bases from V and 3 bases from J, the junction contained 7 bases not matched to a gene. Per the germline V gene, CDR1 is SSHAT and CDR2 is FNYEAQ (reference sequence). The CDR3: CASSPNQREGYNEQFF. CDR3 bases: TGTGCCAGCAGCCCCAACCAGCGGGAGGGCTACAATGAGCAGTTCTTC.

The DNA for the CDR3 is TGTGCCAGCAGTTTGGGGGACGCCCGCTCTGGAAACACCATATATTTT. It is translated as CASSLGDARSGNTIYF. V is TRBV6-9 and J is TRBJ1-3, with D possibly matching TRBD1 (5 bases). The V gene lost 4 bases and the J gene lost 0 bases, with 13 bases spanning the gap. CDR1 and CDR2 from the germline V gene are MNHGY and SVAAGI. The CDR3 spans 16 residues.

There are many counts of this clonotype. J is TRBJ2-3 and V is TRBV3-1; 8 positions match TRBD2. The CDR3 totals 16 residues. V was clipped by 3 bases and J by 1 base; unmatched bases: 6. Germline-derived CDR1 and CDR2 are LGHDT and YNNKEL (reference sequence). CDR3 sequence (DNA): TGTGCCAGCAGCCAGGTTATACTAGCGGGCACAGATACGCAGTATTTT. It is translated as CASSQVILAGTDTQYF.

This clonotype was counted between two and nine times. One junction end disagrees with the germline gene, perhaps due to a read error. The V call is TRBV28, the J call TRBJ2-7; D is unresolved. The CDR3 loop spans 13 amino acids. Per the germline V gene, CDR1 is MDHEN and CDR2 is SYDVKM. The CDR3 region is CASSLLGSSEQYF. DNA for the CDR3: TGTGCCAGCAGTTTACTGGGGTCCTCCGAGCAGTACTTC.

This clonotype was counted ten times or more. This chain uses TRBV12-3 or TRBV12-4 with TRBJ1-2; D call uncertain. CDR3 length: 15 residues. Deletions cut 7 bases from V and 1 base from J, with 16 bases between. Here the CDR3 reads CASTLEGGFNYGYTF. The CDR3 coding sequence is TGTGCCAGCACCCTGGAGGGAGGGTTTAACTATGGCTACACCTTC.

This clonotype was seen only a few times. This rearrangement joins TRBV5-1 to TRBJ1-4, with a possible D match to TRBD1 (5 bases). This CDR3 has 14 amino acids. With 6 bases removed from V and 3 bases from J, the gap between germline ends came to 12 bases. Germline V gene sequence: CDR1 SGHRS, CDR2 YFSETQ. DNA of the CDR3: TGCGCCAGCAAAGGGACGGAATCTAATGAAAAACTGTTTTTT. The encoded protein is CASKGTESNEKLFF. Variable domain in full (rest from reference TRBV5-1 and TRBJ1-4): KAGVTQTPRYLIKTRGQQVTLSCSPISGHRSVSWYQQTPGQGLQFLFEYFSETQRNKGNFPGRFSGRQFSNSRSEMNVSTLELGDSALYLCASKGTESNEKLFFGSGTQLSVL.

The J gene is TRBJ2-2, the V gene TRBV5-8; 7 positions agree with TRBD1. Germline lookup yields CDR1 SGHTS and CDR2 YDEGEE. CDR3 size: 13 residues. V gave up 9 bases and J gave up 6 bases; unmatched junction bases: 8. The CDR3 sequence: CATTTGIAGELFF. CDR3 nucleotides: TGTGCCACCACGACAGGGATCGCCGGGGAGCTGTTTTTT.

This CDR3 reads CASSLSSLGGARTEAFF. The CDR3 DNA sequence: TGTGCCAGCAGTTTAAGCTCGCTGGGGGGCGCGAGGACTGAAGCTTTCTTT. The chain is built from TRBV12-3 or TRBV12-4 and TRBJ1-1; TRBD1 might be the D (6 bases). The CDR3 covers 17 residues. Trimming pared 2 bases from V and 5 bases from J, leaving 21 bases between.

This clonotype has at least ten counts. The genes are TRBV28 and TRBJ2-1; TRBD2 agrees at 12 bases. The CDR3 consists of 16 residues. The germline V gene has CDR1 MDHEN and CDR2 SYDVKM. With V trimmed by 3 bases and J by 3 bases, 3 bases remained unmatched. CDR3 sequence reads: CASSLPTSGSYNEQFF. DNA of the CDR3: TGTGCCAGCAGTTTGCCGACTAGCGGGAGCTACAATGAGCAGTTCTTC.

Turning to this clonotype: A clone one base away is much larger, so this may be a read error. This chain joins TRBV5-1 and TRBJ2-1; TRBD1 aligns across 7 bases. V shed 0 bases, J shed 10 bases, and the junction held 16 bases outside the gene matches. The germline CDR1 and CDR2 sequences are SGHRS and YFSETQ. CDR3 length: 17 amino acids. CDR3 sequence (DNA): TGCGCCAGCAGCTTGGGGTATAGGGGACAGCAGATTGACGAGCAGTTCTTC. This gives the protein CASSLGYRGQQIDEQFF.

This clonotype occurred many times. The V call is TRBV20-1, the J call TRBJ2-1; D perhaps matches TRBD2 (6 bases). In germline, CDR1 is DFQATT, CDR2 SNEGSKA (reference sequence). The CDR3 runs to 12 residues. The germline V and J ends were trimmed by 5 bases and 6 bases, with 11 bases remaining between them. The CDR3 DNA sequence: TGCAGTGCTTTGGGAGGCCCCAATGAGCAGTTCTTC. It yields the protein CSALGGPNEQFF.

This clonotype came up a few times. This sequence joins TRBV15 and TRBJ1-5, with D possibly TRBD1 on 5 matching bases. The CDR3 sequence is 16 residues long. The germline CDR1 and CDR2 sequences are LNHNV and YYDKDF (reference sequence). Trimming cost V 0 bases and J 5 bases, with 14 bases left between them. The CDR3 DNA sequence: TGTGCCACCAGCAGAGAGGCCAGGGAGGGGTATCAGCCCCAGCATTTT. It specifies CATSREAREGYQPQHF.

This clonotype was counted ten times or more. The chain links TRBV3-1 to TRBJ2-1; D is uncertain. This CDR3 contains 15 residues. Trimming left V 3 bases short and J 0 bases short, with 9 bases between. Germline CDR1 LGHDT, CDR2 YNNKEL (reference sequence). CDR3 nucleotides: TGTGCCAGCAGCCATTATACGGCCTCCTACAATGAGCAGTTCTTC. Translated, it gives CASSHYTASYNEQFF.

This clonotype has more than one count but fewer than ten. CDR3 in amino acids: CASSEWTGGNTGELFF. The CDR3 DNA follows: TGTGCCAGCAGTGAATGGACAGGGGGGAACACCGGGGAGCTGTTTTTT. The V and J genes are TRBV25-1 and TRBJ2-2; TRBD1 matches 10 bases. Germline V CDR1 and CDR2: MGHDK, SYGVNS. This CDR3 is 16 amino acids long. With 1 base clipped from V and 1 base from J, the junction kept 0 bases outside the gene matches.

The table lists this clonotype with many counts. CDR3 amino acids: CASSYGGRYNEQFF. DNA for the CDR3: TGTGCCAGCAGTTACGGGGGACGATACAATGAGCAGTTCTTC. The chain joins TRBV12-3 or TRBV12-4 to TRBJ2-1; D is possibly TRBD2 (6 bases). The CDR3 extends over 14 amino acids. V shed 4 bases and J shed 4 bases, with 11 bases lying between them.

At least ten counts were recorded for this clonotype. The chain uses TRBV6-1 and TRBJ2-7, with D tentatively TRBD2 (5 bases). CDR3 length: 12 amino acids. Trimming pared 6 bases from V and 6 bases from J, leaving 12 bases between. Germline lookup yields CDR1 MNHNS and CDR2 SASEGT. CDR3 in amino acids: CASRLFRGEQYF. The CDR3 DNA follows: TGTGCCAGCAGATTGTTCCGGGGCGAGCAGTACTTC.

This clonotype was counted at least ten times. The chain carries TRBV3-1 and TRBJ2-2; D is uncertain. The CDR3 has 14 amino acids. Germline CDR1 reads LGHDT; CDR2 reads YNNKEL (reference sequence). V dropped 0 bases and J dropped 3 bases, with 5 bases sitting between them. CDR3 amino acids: CASSQDPDTGELFF. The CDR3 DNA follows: TGTGCCAGCAGCCAAGATCCGGACACCGGGGAGCTGTTTTTT.

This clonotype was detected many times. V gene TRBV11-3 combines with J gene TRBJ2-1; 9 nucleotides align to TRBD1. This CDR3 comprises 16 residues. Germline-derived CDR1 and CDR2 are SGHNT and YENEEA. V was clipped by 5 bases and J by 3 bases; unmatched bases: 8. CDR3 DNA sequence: TGTGCCAGCAGCCCCTCAGACAGGGGGGACTACAATGAGCAGTTCTTC. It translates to CASSPSDRGDYNEQFF.

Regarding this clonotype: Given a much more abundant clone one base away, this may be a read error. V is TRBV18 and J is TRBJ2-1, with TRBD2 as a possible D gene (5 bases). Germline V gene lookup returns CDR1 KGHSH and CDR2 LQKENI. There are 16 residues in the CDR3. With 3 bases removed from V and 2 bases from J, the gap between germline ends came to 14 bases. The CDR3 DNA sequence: TGTGCCAGCTCACCTCAACGGGGAGTTGCCTACAATGAGCAGTTCTTC. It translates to CASSPQRGVAYNEQFF.

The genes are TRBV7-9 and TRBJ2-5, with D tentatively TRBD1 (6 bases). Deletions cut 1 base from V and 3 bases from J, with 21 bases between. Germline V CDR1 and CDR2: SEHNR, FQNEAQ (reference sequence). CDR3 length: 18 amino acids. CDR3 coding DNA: TGTGCCAGCAGCTTAGGACACAGGGTAGGAGCGGACGAAGAGACCCAGTACTTC. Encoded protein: CASSLGHRVGADEETQYF. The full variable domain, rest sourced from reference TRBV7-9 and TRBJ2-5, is DTGVSQNPRHKITKRGQNVTFRCDPISEHNRLYWYRQTLGQGPEFLTYFQNEAQLEKSRLLSDRFSAERPKGSFSTLEIQRTEQGDSAMYLCASSLGHRVGADEETQYFGPGTRLLVL.